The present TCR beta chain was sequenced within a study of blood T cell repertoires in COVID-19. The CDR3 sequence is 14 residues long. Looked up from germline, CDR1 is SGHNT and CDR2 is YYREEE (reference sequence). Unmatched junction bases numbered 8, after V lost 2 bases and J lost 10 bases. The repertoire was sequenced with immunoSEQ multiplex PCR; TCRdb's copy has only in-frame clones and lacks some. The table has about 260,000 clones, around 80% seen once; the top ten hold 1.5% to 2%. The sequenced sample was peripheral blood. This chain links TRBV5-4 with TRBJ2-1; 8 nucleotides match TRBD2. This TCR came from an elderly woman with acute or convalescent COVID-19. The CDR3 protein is CASSFGGAPGEQFF. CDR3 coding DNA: TGTGCCAGCAGCTTCGGGGGGGCTCCAGGAGAGCAGTTCTTC.